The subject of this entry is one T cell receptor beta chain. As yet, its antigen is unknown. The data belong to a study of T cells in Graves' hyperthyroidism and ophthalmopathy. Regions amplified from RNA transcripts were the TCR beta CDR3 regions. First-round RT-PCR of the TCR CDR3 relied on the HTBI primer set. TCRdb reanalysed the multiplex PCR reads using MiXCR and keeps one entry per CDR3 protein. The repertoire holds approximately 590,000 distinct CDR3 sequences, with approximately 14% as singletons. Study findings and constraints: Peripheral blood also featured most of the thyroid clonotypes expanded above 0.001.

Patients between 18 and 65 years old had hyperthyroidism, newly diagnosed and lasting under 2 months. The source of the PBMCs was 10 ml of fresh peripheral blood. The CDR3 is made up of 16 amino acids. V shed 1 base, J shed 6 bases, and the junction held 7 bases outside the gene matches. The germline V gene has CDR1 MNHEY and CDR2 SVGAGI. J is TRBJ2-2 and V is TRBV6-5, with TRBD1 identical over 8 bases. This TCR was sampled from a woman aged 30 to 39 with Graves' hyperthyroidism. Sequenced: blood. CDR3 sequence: CASSYLTGGMAGELFF. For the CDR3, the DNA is TGTGCCAGCAGTTACTTAACAGGGGGAATGGCCGGGGAGCTGTTTTTT.